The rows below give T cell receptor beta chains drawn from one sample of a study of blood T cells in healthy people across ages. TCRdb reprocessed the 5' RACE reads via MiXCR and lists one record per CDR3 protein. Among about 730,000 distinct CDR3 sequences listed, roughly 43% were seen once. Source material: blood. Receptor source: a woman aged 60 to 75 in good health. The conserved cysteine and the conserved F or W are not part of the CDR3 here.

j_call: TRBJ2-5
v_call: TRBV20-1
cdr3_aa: SAQHTDSRETQY

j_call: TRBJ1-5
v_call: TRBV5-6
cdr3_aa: ASSFMTALTGQPQH

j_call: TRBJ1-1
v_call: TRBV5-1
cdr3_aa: ASSLAMAGHGTEAF

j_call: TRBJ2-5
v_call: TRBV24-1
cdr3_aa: ATSDSTGVGETQY

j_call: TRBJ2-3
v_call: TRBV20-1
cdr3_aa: SARGGGAADTQY

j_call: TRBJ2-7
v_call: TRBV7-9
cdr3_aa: ASSLTQGSDEQY

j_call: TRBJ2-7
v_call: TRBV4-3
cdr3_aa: ASSQDFRPAGVLNYYEQY

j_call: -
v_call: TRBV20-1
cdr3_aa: SATSGGSEQY

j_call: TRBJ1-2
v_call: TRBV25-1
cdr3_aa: ASPEGAGTPYGYT

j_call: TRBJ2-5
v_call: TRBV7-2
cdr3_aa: ASSLLGLGQY

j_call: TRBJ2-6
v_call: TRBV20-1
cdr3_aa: SASSGGLSGANVLT

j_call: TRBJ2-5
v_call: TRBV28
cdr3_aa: ASSSTPGQASTQY

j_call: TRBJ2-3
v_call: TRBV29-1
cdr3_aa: SGEGQEYTDTQY

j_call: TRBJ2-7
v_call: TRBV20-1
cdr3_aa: SVPGTGSYEQY

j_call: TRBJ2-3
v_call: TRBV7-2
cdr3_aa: ASNRQGQGSVDTQY

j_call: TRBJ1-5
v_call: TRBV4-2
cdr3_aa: ASSQDEGYNQPQH